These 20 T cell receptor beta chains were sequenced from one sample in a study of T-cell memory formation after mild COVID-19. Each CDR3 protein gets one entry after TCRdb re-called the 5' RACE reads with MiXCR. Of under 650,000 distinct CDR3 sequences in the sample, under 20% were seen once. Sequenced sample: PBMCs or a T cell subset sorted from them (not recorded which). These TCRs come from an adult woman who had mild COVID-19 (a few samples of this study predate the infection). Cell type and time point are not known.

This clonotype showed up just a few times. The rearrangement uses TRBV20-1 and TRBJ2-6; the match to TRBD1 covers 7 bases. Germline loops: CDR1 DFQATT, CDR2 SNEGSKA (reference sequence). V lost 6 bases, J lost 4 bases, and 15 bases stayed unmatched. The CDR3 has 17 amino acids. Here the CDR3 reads CSAGPQGKGTGANVLTF. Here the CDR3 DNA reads TGCAGTGCCGGGCCACAGGGGAAGGGTACCGGGGCCAACGTCCTGACTTTC.

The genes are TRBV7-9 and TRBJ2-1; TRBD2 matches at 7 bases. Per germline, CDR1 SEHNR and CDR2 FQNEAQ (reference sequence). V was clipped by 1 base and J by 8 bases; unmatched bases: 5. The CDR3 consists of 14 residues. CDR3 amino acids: CASSLGGTIYEQFF. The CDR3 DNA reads TGTGCCAGCAGCTTAGGGGGGACTATCTATGAGCAGTTCTTC.

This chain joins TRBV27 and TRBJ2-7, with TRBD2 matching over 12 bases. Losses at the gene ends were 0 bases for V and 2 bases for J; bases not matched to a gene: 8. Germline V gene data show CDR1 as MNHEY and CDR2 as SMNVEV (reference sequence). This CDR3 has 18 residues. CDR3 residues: CASSLSSSGRDLTYEQYF. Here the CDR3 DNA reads TGTGCCAGCAGTTTATCGTCTAGCGGGAGGGACTTAACCTACGAGCAGTACTTC.

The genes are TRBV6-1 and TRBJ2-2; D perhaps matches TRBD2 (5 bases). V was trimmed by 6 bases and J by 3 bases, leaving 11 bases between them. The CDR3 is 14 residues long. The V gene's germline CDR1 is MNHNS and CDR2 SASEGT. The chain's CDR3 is CASSPDCDTGELFF. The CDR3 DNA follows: TGTGCCAGCAGCCCGGACTGCGACACCGGGGAGCTGTTTTTT.

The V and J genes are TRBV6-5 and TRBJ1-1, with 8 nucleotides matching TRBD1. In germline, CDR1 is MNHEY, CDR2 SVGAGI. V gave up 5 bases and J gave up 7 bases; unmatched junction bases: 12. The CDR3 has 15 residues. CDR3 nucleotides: TGTGCCAGCAGTACAGACAGGGGTTCTGTCGGTGAAGCTTTCTTT. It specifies CASSTDRGSVGEAFF.

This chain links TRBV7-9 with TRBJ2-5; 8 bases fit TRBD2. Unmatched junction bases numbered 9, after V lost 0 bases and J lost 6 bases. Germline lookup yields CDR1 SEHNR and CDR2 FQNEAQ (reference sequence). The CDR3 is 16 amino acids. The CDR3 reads CASSLASTSGSQTQYF. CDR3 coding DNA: TGTGCCAGCAGCTTAGCGTCAACTAGCGGTTCGCAGACCCAGTACTTC.

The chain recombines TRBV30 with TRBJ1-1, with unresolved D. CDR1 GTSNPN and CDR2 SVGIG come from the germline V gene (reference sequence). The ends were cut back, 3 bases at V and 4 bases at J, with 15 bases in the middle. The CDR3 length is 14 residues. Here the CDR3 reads CAWSWEPRSTEAFF. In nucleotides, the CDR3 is TGTGCCTGGAGCTGGGAACCGAGGAGCACTGAAGCTTTCTTT.

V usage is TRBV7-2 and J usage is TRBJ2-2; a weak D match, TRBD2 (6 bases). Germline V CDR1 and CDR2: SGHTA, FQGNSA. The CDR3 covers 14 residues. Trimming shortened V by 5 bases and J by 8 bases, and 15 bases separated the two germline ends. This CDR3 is CASSPVGGYGELFF. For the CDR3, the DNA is TGTGCCAGCAGCCCCGTCGGGGGATATGGGGAGCTGTTTTTT.

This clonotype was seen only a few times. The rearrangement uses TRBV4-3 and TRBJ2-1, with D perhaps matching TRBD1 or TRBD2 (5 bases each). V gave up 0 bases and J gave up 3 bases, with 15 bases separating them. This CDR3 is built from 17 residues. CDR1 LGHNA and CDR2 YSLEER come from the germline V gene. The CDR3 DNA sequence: TGCGCCAGCAGCCAAGATCTAGGGGAGCCCCGCTACAATGAGCAGTTCTTC. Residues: CASSQDLGEPRYNEQFF.

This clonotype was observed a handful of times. The DNA for the CDR3 is TGTGCCAGCAGCCATCGGACTGGCACCGGGGAGCTGTTTTTT. It codes for CASSHRTGTGELFF. The rearrangement uses TRBV4-2 and TRBJ2-2; a weak D match, TRBD2 (5 bases). The germline V and J ends were trimmed by 3 bases and 4 bases, with 9 bases remaining between them. The length of the CDR3 is 14 residues. The germline gives CDR1 LGHNA, CDR2 YNFKEQ.

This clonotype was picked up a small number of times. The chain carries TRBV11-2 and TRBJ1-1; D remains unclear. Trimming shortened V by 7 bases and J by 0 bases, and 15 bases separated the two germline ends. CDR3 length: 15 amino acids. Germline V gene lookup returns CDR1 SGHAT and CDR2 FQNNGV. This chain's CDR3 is CASTQMQRVNTEAFF. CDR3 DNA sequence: TGTGCCAGCACCCAAATGCAAAGGGTGAACACTGAAGCTTTCTTT. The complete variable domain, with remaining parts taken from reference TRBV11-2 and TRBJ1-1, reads EAGVAQSPRYKIIEKRQSVAFWCNPISGHATLYWYQQILGQGPKLLIQFQNNGVVDDSQLPKDRFSAERLKGVDSTLKIQPAKLEDSAVYLCASTQMQRVNTEAFFGQGTRLTVV.

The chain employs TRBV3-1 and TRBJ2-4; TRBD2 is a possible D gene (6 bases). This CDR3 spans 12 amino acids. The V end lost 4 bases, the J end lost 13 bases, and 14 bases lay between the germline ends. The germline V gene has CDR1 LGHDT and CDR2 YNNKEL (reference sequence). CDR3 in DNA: TGTGCCAGCAGCCCCGGCGGGGTTGCACAGTACTTC. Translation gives CASSPGGVAQYF.

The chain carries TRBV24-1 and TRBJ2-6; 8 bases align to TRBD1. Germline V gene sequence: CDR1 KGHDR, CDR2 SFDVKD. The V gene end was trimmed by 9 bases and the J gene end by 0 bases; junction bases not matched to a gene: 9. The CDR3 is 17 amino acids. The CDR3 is CATGDRSGDSGANVLTF. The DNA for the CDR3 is TGTGCCACCGGGGACAGGTCCGGCGACTCTGGGGCCAACGTCCTGACTTTC.

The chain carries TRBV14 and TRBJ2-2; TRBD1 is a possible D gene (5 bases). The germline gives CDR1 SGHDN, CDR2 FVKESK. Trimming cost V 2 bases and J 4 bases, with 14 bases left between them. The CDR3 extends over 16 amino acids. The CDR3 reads CASSQRRGPGTGELFF. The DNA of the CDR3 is TGTGCCAGCAGCCAACGAAGGGGCCCGGGCACCGGGGAGCTGTTTTTT. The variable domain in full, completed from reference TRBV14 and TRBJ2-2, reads EAGVTQFPSHSVIEKGQTVTLRCDPISGHDNLYWYRRVMGKEIKFLLHFVKESKQDESGMPNNRFLAERTGGTYSTLKVQPAELEDSGVYFCASSQRRGPGTGELFFGEGSRLTVL.

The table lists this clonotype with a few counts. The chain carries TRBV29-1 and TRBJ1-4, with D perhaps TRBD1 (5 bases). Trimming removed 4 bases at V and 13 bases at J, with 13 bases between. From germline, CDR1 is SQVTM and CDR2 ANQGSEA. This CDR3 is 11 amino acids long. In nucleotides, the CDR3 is TGCAGCGTTGTACTCAGGGAGCGACTGTTTTTT. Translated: CSVVLRERLFF.

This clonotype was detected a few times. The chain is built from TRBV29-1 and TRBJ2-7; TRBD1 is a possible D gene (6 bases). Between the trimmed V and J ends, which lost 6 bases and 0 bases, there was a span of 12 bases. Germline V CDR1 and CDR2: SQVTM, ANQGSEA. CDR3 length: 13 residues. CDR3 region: CSVLTGSSYEQYF. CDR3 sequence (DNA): TGCAGCGTGCTCACAGGGAGCTCCTACGAGCAGTACTTC.

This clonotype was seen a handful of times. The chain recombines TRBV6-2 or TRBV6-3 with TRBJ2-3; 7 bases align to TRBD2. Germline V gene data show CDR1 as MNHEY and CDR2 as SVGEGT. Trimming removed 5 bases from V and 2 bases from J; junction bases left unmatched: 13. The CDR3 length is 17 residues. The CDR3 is CASSLLTGTITTDTQYF. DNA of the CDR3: TGTGCCAGCAGTCTATTGACCGGGACTATCACCACAGATACGCAGTATTTT.

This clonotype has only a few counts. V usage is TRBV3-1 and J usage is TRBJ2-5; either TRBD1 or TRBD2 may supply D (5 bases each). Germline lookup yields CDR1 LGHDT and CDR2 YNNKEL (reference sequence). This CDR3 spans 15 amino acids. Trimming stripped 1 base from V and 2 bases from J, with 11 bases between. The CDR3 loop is CASSQGPGRQETQYF. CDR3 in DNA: TGTGCCAGCAGCCAAGGGCCGGGACGGCAAGAGACCCAGTACTTC.

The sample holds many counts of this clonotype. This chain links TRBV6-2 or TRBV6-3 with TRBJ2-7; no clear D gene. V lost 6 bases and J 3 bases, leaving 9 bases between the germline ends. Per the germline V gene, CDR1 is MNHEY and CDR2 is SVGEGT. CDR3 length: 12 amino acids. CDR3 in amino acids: CASREGRYEQYF. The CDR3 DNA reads TGTGCCAGCAGAGAAGGGCGCTACGAGCAGTACTTC.

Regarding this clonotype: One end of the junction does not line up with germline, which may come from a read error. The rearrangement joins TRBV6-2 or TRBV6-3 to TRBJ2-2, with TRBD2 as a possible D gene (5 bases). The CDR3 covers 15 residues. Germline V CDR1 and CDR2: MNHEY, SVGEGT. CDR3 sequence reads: CASSYLSPNTGELIF. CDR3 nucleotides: TGTGCCAGCAGTTATCTCAGCCCGAACACCGGGGAGCTGATTTTT.